These 10 T cell receptor beta chains came from one sample sequenced in a study of T cell repertoires in cytomegalovirus infection. These receptors' targets are unknown. TCRdb redid the calling of the reads with MiXCR, one entry per CDR3 protein. The table has some 800,000 distinct CDR3 sequences, 25% to 30% seen once. The specimen comprised cultured CD8+ T cells from PBMCs, sampled from culture after CMV antigen stimulation. All receptors come from a human donor in good health (CMV status not recorded). Some clones in this sample may be carry-over from other donors' samples.

This sequence joins TRBV2 and TRBJ1-1, with a tentative D call TRBD1 (6 bases). V dropped 6 bases and J dropped 3 bases, with 11 bases sitting between them. The CDR3 length is 13 residues. Germline CDR1 is SNHLY and CDR2 is FYNNEI. The CDR3 loop is CASRGRGYTEAFF. CDR3 in DNA: TGTGCCAGCAGGGGAAGGGGGTACACTGAAGCTTTCTTT.

The chain employs TRBV4-1 and TRBJ2-1; D unclear. The CDR3 runs 12 residues. V lost 5 bases and J 8 bases, leaving 10 bases between the germline ends. Germline CDR1 MGHRA, CDR2 YSYEKL. In DNA, the CDR3 is TGCGCCAGCAGCTACGGATCGGATGAGCAGTTCTTC. Translation gives CASSYGSDEQFF.

This clonotype was observed a few times. V usage is TRBV2 and J usage is TRBJ2-1, with TRBD2 matching over 7 bases. The CDR3 loop spans 16 amino acids. Per the germline V gene, CDR1 is SNHLY and CDR2 is FYNNEI. J was trimmed by 5 bases and V by 5 bases; bases with no gene match: 12. The CDR3 protein is CASSQPGLLGDNEQFF. CDR3 in DNA: TGTGCCAGCAGTCAACCGGGACTACTGGGAGACAATGAGCAGTTCTTC.

The table lists this clonotype with a few counts. The V and J genes are TRBV12-3 or TRBV12-4 and TRBJ2-3; 15 bases match TRBD2. V dropped 6 bases and J dropped 3; count of bases not matched to a gene: 4. The CDR3 has 16 amino acids. As DNA, the CDR3 is TGTGCCAGCAGGCTGGGACTAGCGGGGGGAACAGATACGCAGTATTTT. It encodes CASRLGLAGGTDTQYF.

The chain combines TRBV6-1 with TRBJ1-2; 9 nucleotides line up with TRBD1. J gave up 8 bases and V 10 bases, and 8 bases lay outside the gene matches. The germline gives CDR1 MNHNS, CDR2 SASEGT. This CDR3 has 12 amino acids. CDR3 nucleotide sequence: TGTGCCATCGACAGGGGGTATGAGGGCTACACCTTC. Translation gives CAIDRGYEGYTF.

The chain joins TRBV2 to TRBJ2-7, with no clear D. This CDR3 comprises 13 residues. CDR1 and CDR2 (germline): SNHLY, FYNNEI. The V and J ends lost 7 bases and 0 bases respectively, with 10 bases between them. CDR3 sequence: CASTAPYSYEQYV. As DNA, the CDR3 is TGTGCCAGCACGGCACCCTACTCCTACGAGCAGTACGTC.

This clonotype has more than one count but fewer than ten. The chain employs TRBV25-1 and TRBJ1-2, with 8 positions matching TRBD1. Germline CDR1 is MGHDK and CDR2 is SYGVNS. With V trimmed by 7 bases and J by 7 bases, 11 bases remained unmatched. This CDR3 region has 14 residues. The CDR3: CASKPPGGRFGYTF. The CDR3 nucleotides are TGTGCCAGCAAACCCCCAGGGGGCCGATTTGGCTACACCTTC.

In its sample, this clonotype was seen a few times. The chain employs TRBV27 and TRBJ1-1; weak D call: TRBD1 (6 bases). The CDR3 has 13 residues. Trimming shortened V by 6 bases and J by 5 bases, and 13 bases separated the two germline ends. The germline V gene has CDR1 MNHEY and CDR2 SMNVEV (reference sequence). The CDR3 DNA is TGTGCCAGCAGGCTACAGGGAAATACTGAAGCTTTCTTT. This translates into CASRLQGNTEAFF.

This clonotype was detected many times. Here the CDR3 reads CASTLAHRGDYGYTF. CDR3 in DNA: TGTGCCAGCACCCTAGCCCACAGGGGGGACTATGGCTACACCTTC. V and J are TRBV7-9 and TRBJ1-2; 8 bases map to TRBD1. CDR1 and CDR2 (germline): SEHNR, FQNEAQ (reference sequence). After removal of 7 bases from V and 3 bases from J, the junction contained 10 bases not matched to a gene. The CDR3 consists of 15 residues.

V and J are TRBV7-2 and TRBJ2-7, with 7 bases matching TRBD1. This CDR3 is built from 13 residues. In germline, CDR1 is SGHTA, CDR2 FQGNSA. V was clipped by 0 bases and J by 7 bases; unmatched bases: 3. In DNA form, the CDR3 reads TGTGCCAGCAGCTTAGCGGGGACAGTTGAGCAGTACGTC. This sequence encodes CASSLAGTVEQYV.